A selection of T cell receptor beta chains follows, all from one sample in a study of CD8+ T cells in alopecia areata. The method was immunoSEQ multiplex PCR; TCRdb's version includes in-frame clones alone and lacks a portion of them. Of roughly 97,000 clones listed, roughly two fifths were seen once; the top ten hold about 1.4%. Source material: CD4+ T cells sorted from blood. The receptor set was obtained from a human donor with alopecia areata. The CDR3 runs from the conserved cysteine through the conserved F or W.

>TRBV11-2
CASSLVWAGVMGEQFF
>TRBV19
CASRPHLAGGLGEQFF
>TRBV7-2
CASSLARIGGGEYGYTF
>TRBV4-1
CASSQESGLGGQQFF
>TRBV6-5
CASSYTDRAHNEQFF
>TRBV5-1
CASRQPQGFTDTQYF
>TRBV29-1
CSVEVGGGYTF
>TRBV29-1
CSVVKTSSYNEQFF
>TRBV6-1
CASSDWPGEQFF
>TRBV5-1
CASSLDTGTGEQYF
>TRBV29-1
CSPGGTGATDTQYF
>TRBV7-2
CASSFLDSSYEQYF
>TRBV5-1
CASSLGSGNYNEQFF
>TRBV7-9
CASSLFDTEAFF
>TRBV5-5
CASSTPPRVEAFF
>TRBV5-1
CASSFAGLNTGELFF
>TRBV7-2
CASSLVSRGPYNEQFF